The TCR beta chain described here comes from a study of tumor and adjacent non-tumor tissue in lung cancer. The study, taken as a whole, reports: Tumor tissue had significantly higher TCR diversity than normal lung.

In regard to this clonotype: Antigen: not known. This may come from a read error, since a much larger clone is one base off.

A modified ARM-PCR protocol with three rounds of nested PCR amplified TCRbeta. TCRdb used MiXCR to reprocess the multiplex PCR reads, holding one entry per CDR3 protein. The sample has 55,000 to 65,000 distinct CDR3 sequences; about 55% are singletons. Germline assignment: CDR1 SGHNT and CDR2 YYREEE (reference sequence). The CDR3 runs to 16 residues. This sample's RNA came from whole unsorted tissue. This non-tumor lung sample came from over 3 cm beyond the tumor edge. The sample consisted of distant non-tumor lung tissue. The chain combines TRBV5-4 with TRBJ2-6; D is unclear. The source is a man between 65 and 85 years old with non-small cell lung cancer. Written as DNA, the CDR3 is TGTGCCTGCAGCTTAAAACAGTCGTCTGGGGCCAACGTCCTGACTTTC. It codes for CACSLKQSSGANVLTF.